A selection of T cell receptor beta chains follows, all from one sample in a study of blood T cell repertoires in COVID-19. Profiled with immunoSEQ multiplex PCR; TCRdb holds only in-frame clones, not every one. The sample yields fewer than 350,000 clones, just under 85% seen once. The material sequenced was peripheral blood. The receptor set was obtained from a woman between 50 and 59 years old with active or convalescent COVID-19. The CDR3 runs from the conserved cysteine through the conserved F or W.

v_call	j_call	cdr3_aa
TRBV18	TRBJ1-1	CASSPGGSGTEAFF
TRBV7-8	TRBJ2-7	CASSLSLPTDYEQYF
TRBV7-9	TRBJ1-4	CASSLGVQGKEEKLFF
TRBV19	TRBJ1-5	CASSKSQGQGFNQPQHF
TRBV12-3/TRBV12-4	TRBJ2-7	CASSRSGAYEQYF
TRBV29-1	TRBJ1-4	CSVRWTGEEEKLFF
TRBV28	TRBJ2-7	CASSSPGTTYEQYF
TRBV5-8	TRBJ1-5	CASSLQGRNQPQHF
TRBV3-1/TRBV3-2	TRBJ1-3	CASSQGSTGKGNTIYF
TRBV18	TRBJ1-1	CASTLGQGPVLTEAFF
TRBV6-2/TRBV6-3	TRBJ2-7	CASSGRLGSYEQYF
TRBV19	TRBJ1-4	CASTPVGPNEKLFF
TRBV18	TRBJ1-4	CASSPNMGHQDEKLFF
TRBV6-5	TRBJ2-3	CASSYGAVADTQYF
TRBV18	TRBJ2-1	CASSPSGSSYNEQFF
TRBV7-9	TRBJ1-1	CASSADRAAGMNTEAFF
TRBV2	TRBJ1-1	CASSGQGNSNTEAFF
TRBV7-6	TRBJ2-5	CASSPQGETQYF
TRBV24-1	TRBJ2-1	CATSPTGGPSEQFF
TRBV6-2/TRBV6-3	TRBJ1-2	CASSPGRVYGYTF
TRBV5-4	TRBJ2-3	CASSLMVAASTDTQYF
TRBV5-4	TRBJ1-1	CASSSPGQLNTEAFF
TRBV2	TRBJ1-3	CASRVSAGGNTIYF
TRBV5-6	TRBJ1-2	CASSMGTGGNYGYTF
TRBV11-2	TRBJ2-5	CASSRLAGGQETQYF
TRBV9	TRBJ2-7	CASSVVPGLGSEQYF
TRBV9	TRBJ2-1	CASSVGIGRFNEQFF
TRBV5-1	TRBJ2-7	CASSLAGTVGYEQYF
TRBV2	TRBJ2-4	CASRGLAGKNIQYF
TRBV23-1	TRBJ2-5	CASSQKGIRQAQETQYF